Listed below are T cell receptor beta chains from one sample, sequenced in a study of radiation and T cells in renal cell carcinoma. The table came from immunoSEQ multiplex PCR; TCRdb's copy has only in-frame clones and leaves some out. Of 140,000 to 150,000 clones in the sample, roughly 90% were seen once. This specimen was blood, taken from a patient whose treatment included radiotherapy and nephrectomy. The receptors were gathered from an older woman with renal cell carcinoma. Each CDR3 is given with its conserved first and last residue. The order of the fields is clone size, D gene, J gene, V gene, CDR3 DNA, CDR3 protein. A D gene is named only where the DNA matches it firmly. Some rows have no size entry. The others give once, few or many, or a class for an expanded clone.

clone size: NA; D gene: NA; J gene: TRBJ1-2; V gene: TRBV14; CDR3 DNA: TGTGCCAGCAGCCAAGTTGGAGGGGCTTTCTATGGCTACACCTTC; CDR3 protein: CASSQVGGAFYGYTF
clone size: NA; D gene: TRBD1; J gene: TRBJ1-5; V gene: TRBV28; CDR3 DNA: TGTGCCAGCAGTTACCCGGACAGGGGCAATCAGCCCCAGCATTTT; CDR3 protein: CASSYPDRGNQPQHF
clone size: NA; D gene: TRBD1; J gene: TRBJ2-4; V gene: TRBV4-2; CDR3 DNA: TGTGCCAGCAGCCAGGACAGGTTCATAGGCATTCAGTACTTC; CDR3 protein: CASSQDRFIGIQYF
clone size: once; D gene: NA; J gene: TRBJ1-5; V gene: TRBV6-1; CDR3 DNA: TGTGCCAGCGAGAGGGCTACCAGCAATCAGCCCCAGCATTTT; CDR3 protein: CASERATSNQPQHF
clone size: NA; D gene: NA; J gene: TRBJ1-1; V gene: TRBV5-1; CDR3 DNA: TGCGCCAGCAGCTTGGATCCACAGCCGAACACTGAAGCTTTCTTT; CDR3 protein: CASSLDPQPNTEAFF
clone size: NA; D gene: TRBD2; J gene: TRBJ2-5; V gene: TRBV28; CDR3 DNA: TGTGCCAGCAGTTTAGCGGGCGGCGGGGGGGCATTAGAGACCCAGTACTTC; CDR3 protein: CASSLAGGGGALETQYF
clone size: once; D gene: NA; J gene: TRBJ1-2; V gene: TRBV4-3; CDR3 DNA: TGCGCCAGCAGCCAAAATTCCGGGGGCTATGGCTACACCTTC; CDR3 protein: CASSQNSGGYGYTF
clone size: once; D gene: NA; J gene: TRBJ2-2; V gene: TRBV23-1; CDR3 DNA: TGCGCCAGCAGTCCCCCGACAGGTACGAACACCGGGGAGCTGTTTTTT; CDR3 protein: CASSPPTGTNTGELFF
clone size: NA; D gene: TRBD1; J gene: TRBJ2-5; V gene: TRBV15; CDR3 DNA: TGTGCCACCAGCAGAGGTGGGACAGGGGTCGGAATTGGAGAGACCCAGTACTTC; CDR3 protein: CATSRGGTGVGIGETQYF
clone size: NA; D gene: NA; J gene: TRBJ2-1; V gene: TRBV27; CDR3 DNA: TGTGCCAGCAGGAACAAGAGGGAGCAGTTCTTC; CDR3 protein: CASRNKREQFF
clone size: NA; D gene: NA; J gene: TRBJ1-2; V gene: TRBV23-1; CDR3 DNA: TGCGCCAGCAGTCAATCGTACAGCTATGGCTACACCTTC; CDR3 protein: CASSQSYSYGYTF
clone size: NA; D gene: TRBD1; J gene: TRBJ2-5; V gene: TRBV5-4; CDR3 DNA: TGTGCCAGCAGCTTGGTGACAGGGGACTTAGAGACCCAGTACTTC; CDR3 protein: CASSLVTGDLETQYF
clone size: few; D gene: NA; J gene: TRBJ1-5; V gene: TRBV30; CDR3 DNA: TGTGCCGCGGGGGGTAAAAGCAATCAGCCCCAGCATTTT; CDR3 protein: CAAGGKSNQPQHF
clone size: NA; D gene: TRBD1; J gene: TRBJ2-7; V gene: TRBV5-1; CDR3 DNA: TGCGCCAGCAGCTTGGTACAGGGGCCCCACGAGCAGTACTTC; CDR3 protein: CASSLVQGPHEQYF
clone size: NA; D gene: NA; J gene: TRBJ2-1; V gene: TRBV6-5; CDR3 DNA: TGTGCCAGCATTGCAGACAATGAGCAGTTCTTC; CDR3 protein: CASIADNEQFF
clone size: NA; D gene: NA; J gene: TRBJ1-2; V gene: TRBV27; CDR3 DNA: TGTGCCAGCAGTTTATCGATTAGATCTAACTATGGCTACACCTTC; CDR3 protein: CASSLSIRSNYGYTF
clone size: NA; D gene: NA; J gene: TRBJ1-2; V gene: TRBV4-1; CDR3 DNA: TGCGCCAGCAGCCAAGATCGGAGCAGGAACTATGGCTACACCTTC; CDR3 protein: CASSQDRSRNYGYTF
clone size: few; D gene: NA; J gene: TRBJ2-4; V gene: TRBV19; CDR3 DNA: TGTGCCAGTAGTATCTGGGATATCCGGGACATTCAGTACTTC; CDR3 protein: CASSIWDIRDIQYF
clone size: NA; D gene: TRBD2; J gene: TRBJ2-5; V gene: TRBV30; CDR3 DNA: TGTGCCTGGAGCGGGGGGGCCTGGAAGACCCAGTACTTC; CDR3 protein: CAWSGGAWKTQYF
clone size: NA; D gene: NA; J gene: TRBJ1-1; V gene: TRBV7-2; CDR3 DNA: TGTGCCAGCAGCTTTCGTAGGAACACTGAAGCTTTCTTT; CDR3 protein: CASSFRRNTEAFF